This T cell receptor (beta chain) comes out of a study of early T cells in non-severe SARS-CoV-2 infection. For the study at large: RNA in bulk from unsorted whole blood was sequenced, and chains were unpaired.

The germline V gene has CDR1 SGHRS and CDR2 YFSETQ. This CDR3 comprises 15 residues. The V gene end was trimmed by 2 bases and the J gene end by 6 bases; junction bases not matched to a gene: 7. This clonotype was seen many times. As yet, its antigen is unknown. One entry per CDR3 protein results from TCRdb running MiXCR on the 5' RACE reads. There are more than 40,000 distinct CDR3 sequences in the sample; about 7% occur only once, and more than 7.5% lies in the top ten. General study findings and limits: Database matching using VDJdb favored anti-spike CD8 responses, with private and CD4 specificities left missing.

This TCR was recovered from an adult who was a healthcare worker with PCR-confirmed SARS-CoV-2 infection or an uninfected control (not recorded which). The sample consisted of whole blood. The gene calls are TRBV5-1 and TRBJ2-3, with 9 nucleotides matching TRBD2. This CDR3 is CASSFGAGGTDTQYF. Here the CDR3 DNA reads TGCGCCAGCAGCTTTGGAGCGGGGGGAACGGATACGCAGTATTTT.